This TCR beta chain comes out of a study of cytotoxic CD8 clonotypes in ibrutinib-treated CLL. Concerning this clone: Antigen unknown.

Assay used: immunoSEQ multiplex PCR; TCRdb lists only in-frame clones, some missing. The sample contains 140,000 to 150,000 clones, about 76% of which appear only once. Study results and caveats: Pretreatment clonality was elevated relative to age-matched healthy donors and paralleled circulating CD8+ T-cell counts. Lymph node repertoires were not studied, and sampling times were unmatched.

Per the germline V gene, CDR1 is SEHNR and CDR2 is FQNEAQ (reference sequence). The CDR3 contains 15 residues. The germline V and J ends were trimmed by 4 bases and 7 bases, with 16 bases remaining between them. The sequencing here drew on PBMCs, taken after 24 months of ibrutinib treatment. The chain carries TRBV7-9 and TRBJ2-2; D remains unclear. This sequence was found in a human donor with chronic lymphocytic leukemia. In DNA, the CDR3 is TGTGCCAGCAGCTCCCAAGCGAACTCCCACGGGGAGCTGTTTTTT. It translates to CASSSQANSHGELFF. Based on the CDR3 plus reference TRBV7-9 and TRBJ2-2, the full variable domain is DTGVSQNPRHKITKRGQNVTFRCDPISEHNRLYWYRQTLGQGPEFLTYFQNEAQLEKSRLLSDRFSAERPKGSFSTLEIQRTEQGDSAMYLCASSSQANSHGELFFGEGSRLTVL.